Below, 10 T cell receptor beta chains from the same sample are listed, as sequenced in a study of shared clonotypes between healthy human individuals. Generated by immunoSEQ multiplex PCR, the TCRdb table keeps only in-frame clones and is missing some. This table holds millions of clones, 90% to 95% found once. The source material was naive CD4+ T cells from PBMCs. Subset: CD45RA+ positively selected. Every receptor here comes from a man aged 18 to 30 in good health. Some clones in this sample may be carry-over from other donors' samples.

A word on this clone: Other DNA sequences within the sample encode an identical CDR3. This sequence joins TRBV5-1 and TRBJ2-3; either TRBD1 or TRBD2 may fit D (6 bases each). The germline V and J ends were trimmed by 2 bases and 6 bases, with 10 bases remaining between them. CDR1 and CDR2 (germline): SGHRS, YFSETQ. CDR3 length equals 13 residues. This CDR3 is CASSLQGGDTQYF. The CDR3 nucleotides read TGCGCCAGCAGCTTACAGGGAGGTGATACGCAGTATTTT.

On this clone itself: Other nucleotide sequences in the sample specify the same CDR3. The chain uses TRBV29-1 and TRBJ2-4; D uncertain. The germline gives CDR1 SQVTM, CDR2 ANQGSEA. This CDR3 is built from 13 residues. Trimming took off 2 bases at V and 4 bases at J, with 9 bases between the two ends. In nucleotides, the CDR3 is TGCAGCGTTGAATCGGGTTCTAAAAACATTCAGTACTTC. Translation gives CSVESGSKNIQYF.

V is TRBV6-5 and J is TRBJ2-7; 12 nucleotides line up with TRBD2. The CDR3 is 15 amino acids. CDR1 and CDR2 (germline): MNHEY, SVGAGI. V was clipped by 5 bases and J by 5 bases; unmatched bases: 7. CDR3: CASSRRTSGTDEQYF. The CDR3 bases are TGTGCCAGCAGTCGCAGGACTAGCGGGACCGACGAGCAGTACTTC.

The genes are TRBV7-3 and TRBJ2-3; no clear D. Germline V lookup: CDR1 SGHTA, CDR2 FQGTGA. The V and J ends lost 5 bases and 0 bases respectively, with 6 bases between them. The CDR3 contains 13 residues. CDR3 sequence: CASSAASTDTQYF. The DNA for the CDR3 is TGTGCCAGCAGCGCTGCGAGCACAGATACGCAGTATTTT. Full variable domain (missing parts from reference TRBV7-3 and TRBJ2-3): GAGVSQTPSNKVTEKGKYVELRCDPISGHTALYWYRQSLGQGPEFLIYFQGTGAADDSGLPNDRFFAVRPEGSVSTLKIQRTERGDSAVYLCASSAASTDTQYFGPGTRLTVL.

The rearrangement uses TRBV20-1 and TRBJ1-4; perhaps TRBD1 as D (6 bases). CDR1 and CDR2 (germline): DFQATT, SNEGSKA (reference sequence). CDR3 length: 11 residues. V lost 6 bases, J lost 10 bases, and 12 bases lay in between. Here the CDR3 DNA reads TGCAGTGCCATACGAGGGGGAAAACTGTTTTTT. This sequence encodes CSAIRGGKLFF.

The table lists this clone with a count of one. Other nucleotide sequences in the sample specify the same CDR3. The chain carries TRBV19 and TRBJ1-2, with TRBD1 matching over 8 bases. Looked up from germline, CDR1 is LNHDA and CDR2 is SQIVND (reference sequence). The V and J ends lost 8 bases and 2 bases, in that order; junction bases with no gene match: 1. The CDR3 sequence is 12 residues long. This CDR3 is CASRDRNYGYTF. CDR3 DNA: TGTGCCAGTCGGGACAGGAACTATGGCTACACCTTC.

The chain couples TRBV29-1 to TRBJ2-7; TRBD2 aligns across 8 bases. Per germline, CDR1 SQVTM and CDR2 ANQGSEA. The CDR3 is 13 residues long. The V gene end was trimmed by 2 bases and the J gene end by 2 bases; junction bases not matched to a gene: 2. CDR3 loop: CSVETGGAYEQYF. The CDR3 DNA follows: TGCAGCGTTGAAACGGGGGGGGCCTACGAGCAGTACTTC.

The chain couples TRBV19 to TRBJ2-5, with D uncertain. The CDR3 is made up of 15 amino acids. CDR1 and CDR2 from the germline V gene are LNHDA and SQIVND (reference sequence). Trimming left V 5 bases short and J 4 bases short, with 17 bases between. The CDR3 nucleotides read TGTGCCAGTAGTCCCAGAGTCCCGGTAGGAGAGACCCAGTACTTC. It translates to CASSPRVPVGETQYF.

The chain recombines TRBV6-1 with TRBJ2-1; D possibly corresponds to TRBD2 (6 bases). The V gene lost 3 bases and the J gene lost 2 bases, with 11 bases spanning the gap. In germline, CDR1 is MNHNS, CDR2 SASEGT. The CDR3 contains 15 residues. The chain's CDR3 is CASSDGTSTYNEQFF. Here the CDR3 DNA reads TGTGCCAGCAGTGATGGGACTTCAACCTACAATGAGCAGTTCTTC.

This chain links TRBV2 with TRBJ2-1; D remains unclear. The CDR3 length is 12 residues. V lost 7 bases and J lost 4, with 8 bases in between. Germline values: CDR1 SNHLY, CDR2 FYNNEI. DNA of the CDR3: TGTGCCAGCACCCAGATTTACAATGAGCAGTTCTTC. Translating gives CASTQIYNEQFF.